This T cell receptor beta chain was sequenced during a study of T cells in Graves' hyperthyroidism and ophthalmopathy. On the study more broadly: It was at initial diagnosis, before any treatment, that peripheral blood was collected.

Graves' hyperthyroidism was deemed stable given no ophthalmopathy progression within 18 months. From approximately 9.5 ml of fresh peripheral blood, PBMCs were isolated. Amplification of TCR beta CDR3 regions used RNA as the template. First-round RT-PCR of the TCR CDR3 relied on the HTBI primer set. TCRdb ran MiXCR on the multiplex PCR reads and lists one entry per CDR3 protein. The table has about 700,000 distinct CDR3 sequences, less than 15% seen once; the top ten hold around 9.6%. This CDR3 comprises 16 residues. The ends lost 4 bases at V and 4 bases at J; junction bases unmatched: 9. In germline, CDR1 is SGHVS, CDR2 FQNEAQ.

Sequencing was carried out using blood. The rearrangement joins TRBV7-8 to TRBJ1-2; TRBD1 matches at 10 bases. The TCR was taken from a woman aged 18-35 years with Graves' hyperthyroidism. The CDR3 protein is CASSSFTGDRGYGYTF. CDR3 DNA: TGTGCCAGCAGCTCCTTCACTGGGGACAGGGGCTATGGCTACACCTTC.